This TCR beta chain came from a study of T cells after yellow fever vaccination. For the study at large: Any fraction with a low cell number was prepared using SMART-Seq v4 Ultra Low Input.

In making TCR cDNA, 5'RACE template switching added a universal primer site and UMIs to it. TCRdb itself ran the 5' RACE reads through MiXCR, one entry per CDR3 protein. This table has about 220,000 distinct CDR3 sequences, roughly 3% appearing once. Study-wide findings and caveats: Post-booster samples contained most primary-vaccination clones (approximately 96% CD4, around 88% CD8).

Germline V gene lookup returns CDR1 SGHRS and CDR2 YFSETQ. Between the trimmed V and J ends, which lost 4 bases and 1 base, there was a span of 10 bases. The CDR3 has 14 residues. The table lists this clonotype with many counts. The antigen is unknown. This chain connects TRBV5-1 to TRBJ2-3; weak D call: TRBD1 (6 bases). This TCR came from a man younger than 30 who received the YFV17D yellow fever vaccine. Sequences were derived from CD4+ T cells sorted from PBMCs, sampled 10 days after the yellow fever booster vaccination. Written as DNA, the CDR3 is TGCGCCAGCAGCCCGAGGACAGGCACAGATACGCAGTATTTT. This sequence encodes CASSPRTGTDTQYF.